The entry below gives a single T cell receptor (beta chain) sequence along with its context. This entry is derived from a study of blood T cell repertoires in COVID-19. As for the study in general: COVID-19 samples from acute and convalescent phases originated in the United States, Italy and Spain.

Germline V gene data show CDR1 as MNHEY and CDR2 as SVGEGT. Trimming removed 1 base from V and 0 bases from J, with 15 bases in between. The CDR3 loop spans 17 amino acids. Assay: immunoSEQ multiplex PCR; the TCRdb copy retains only in-frame clones and omits some. The sample contains roughly 410,000 clones, 75% to 90% of which appear only once. The chain couples TRBV6-2 or TRBV6-3 to TRBJ1-1; TRBD1 might be the D (5 bases). The clonotype was recovered from a middle-aged woman with COVID-19, enrolled during active disease. Sequenced: peripheral blood. CDR3 bases: TGTGCCAGCAGTTACTGGGGCTCCCCCCCGATGAACACTGAAGCTTTCTTT. Translating it yields CASSYWGSPPMNTEAFF.